The TCR beta chain under discussion was sequenced for a study of blood T cell repertoires in COVID-19. Germline-derived CDR1 and CDR2 are MNHNY and SVGAGI (reference sequence). Trimming took 5 bases from V and 7 from J; bases not matched to a gene: 6. CDR3 length equals 14 residues. Profiling relied on immunoSEQ multiplex PCR, and the TCRdb table lists in-frame clones only, not all of them. There are a few hundred thousand clones in the sample; approximately 77% occur only once, and about 3.4% lies in the top ten. The sequenced material came from peripheral blood. The chain is built from TRBV6-6 and TRBJ2-1; TRBD2 aligns across 9 bases. This receptor was identified in a woman younger than 30 with acute or convalescent COVID-19. The CDR3 protein is CASSPGLAPNEQFF. The CDR3 nucleotides are TGTGCCAGCAGTCCGGGACTAGCTCCTAATGAGCAGTTCTTC.